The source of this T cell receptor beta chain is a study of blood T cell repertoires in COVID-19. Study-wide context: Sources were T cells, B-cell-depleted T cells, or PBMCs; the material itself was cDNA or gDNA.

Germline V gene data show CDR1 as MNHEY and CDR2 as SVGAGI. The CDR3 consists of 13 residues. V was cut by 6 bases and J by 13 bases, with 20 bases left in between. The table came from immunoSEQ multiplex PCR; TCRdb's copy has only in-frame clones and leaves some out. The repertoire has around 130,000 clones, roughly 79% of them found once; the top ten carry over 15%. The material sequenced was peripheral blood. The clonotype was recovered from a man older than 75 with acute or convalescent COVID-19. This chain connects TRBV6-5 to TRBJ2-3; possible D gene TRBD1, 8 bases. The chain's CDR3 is CASRSTGGAWEYF. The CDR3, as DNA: TGTGCCAGCAGATCCACAGGGGGGGCGTGGGAGTATTTT.